This TCR beta chain was observed in a study of blood T cell repertoires in COVID-19. Study at large: T cells, B-cell-depleted T cells, or PBMCs provided the cDNA or gDNA that served as material.

The protocol was immunoSEQ multiplex PCR, while the TCRdb copy is restricted to in-frame clones and leaves out a portion. There are 250,000 to 350,000 clones in the sample; roughly 89% occur only once, and 3.5% to 5% lies in the top ten. Trimming cost V 6 bases and J 7 bases, with 19 bases left between them. The CDR3 runs 15 residues. Per the germline V gene, CDR1 is SGHAT and CDR2 is FQNNGV. This rearrangement joins TRBV11-2 to TRBJ1-5, with a weak D call TRBD1 (5 bases). Sequencing was carried out using PBMCs or T cells enriched from blood (not recorded which). The source is a woman younger than 30 with acute COVID-19. The CDR3 bases are TGTGCCAGCAGTCTAAACCCCGGGGGTGGGCAGCCCCAGCATTTT. Translated, it gives CASSLNPGGGQPQHF.